This passage covers 8 T cell receptor beta chains from one sample sequenced in a study of cytotoxic CD8 clonotypes in ibrutinib-treated CLL. The method was immunoSEQ multiplex PCR; TCRdb's version includes in-frame clones alone and lacks a portion of them. The table shows about 200,000 clones, with roughly 79% occurring only once. Material: PBMCs, obtained after 12 months of ibrutinib treatment. These receptors all come from a human donor with chronic lymphocytic leukemia.

The chain is built from TRBV11-3 and TRBJ2-3; D is unclear. Germline CDR1 reads SGHNT; CDR2 reads YENEEA. Between the trimmed V and J ends, which lost 2 bases and 4 bases, there was a span of 4 bases. There are 12 residues in the CDR3. CDR3 in amino acids: CASSLNSDTQYF. In DNA, the CDR3 is TGTGCCAGCAGCTTAAACTCAGATACGCAGTATTTT.

The V call is TRBV27, the J call TRBJ2-7, with a possible D match to TRBD2 (5 bases). The CDR3 consists of 13 residues. CDR1 is MNHEY and CDR2 is SMNVEV in the germline V gene (reference sequence). Trimming stripped 4 bases from V and 0 bases from J, with 7 bases between. Here the CDR3 reads CASSYGVSYEQYF. In nucleotides, the CDR3 is TGTGCCAGCAGTTACGGGGTCTCCTACGAGCAGTACTTC.

The V call is TRBV5-5, the J call TRBJ2-7; 8 positions agree with TRBD1. The CDR3 is 15 residues long. V shed 4 bases and J 1 base; nucleotides not matched to a gene: 7. The V gene's germline CDR1 is SGHKS and CDR2 YYEKEE (reference sequence). CDR3 loop: CASSGDRRRSYEQYF. The CDR3 DNA follows: TGTGCCAGCAGCGGGGACAGGAGAAGGTCCTACGAGCAGTACTTC.

This clone was detected a few times. This sample also contains other DNA sequences that code for the same CDR3. The chain couples TRBV5-6 to TRBJ2-1; either TRBD1 or TRBD2 may fit D (5 bases each). The V and J ends lost 0 bases and 0 bases respectively, with 7 bases between them. CDR3 length: 15 amino acids. The V gene's germline CDR1 is SGHDT and CDR2 YYEEEE. DNA of the CDR3: TGTGCCAGCAGCTTGGGGGACCGCTCCTACAATGAGCAGTTCTTC. This encodes CASSLGDRSYNEQFF.

This clone appeared a few times. The chain has TRBV18 and TRBJ1-6; a weak D match, TRBD1 (5 bases). CDR3 size: 14 residues. Germline CDR1 KGHSH, CDR2 LQKENI. Trimming took 3 bases from V and 5 from J, leaving 8 bases between them. CDR3 in amino acids: CASSPRVDNSPLHF. The CDR3 region has the DNA TGTGCCAGCTCACCCAGGGTTGATAATTCACCCCTCCACTTT. The full variable domain, its missing parts supplied by reference TRBV18 and TRBJ1-6, is NAGVMQNPRHLVRRRGQEARLRCSPMKGHSHVYWYRQLPEEGLKFMVYLQKENIIDESGMPKERFSAEFPKEGPSILRIQQVVRGDSAAYFCASSPRVDNSPLHFGNGTRLTVT.

This chain links TRBV28 with TRBJ1-2; D is ambiguous. The CDR3 contains 13 residues. V dropped 5 bases and J dropped 1 base, with 8 bases sitting between them. The germline gives CDR1 MDHEN, CDR2 SYDVKM. CDR3 coding DNA: TGTGCCAGCAGTCTGAACCTTAACTATGGCTACACCTTC. Protein sequence: CASSLNLNYGYTF.

The rearrangement joins TRBV27 to TRBJ2-3, with D unresolved. Trimming left V 2 bases short and J 7 bases short, with 4 bases between. Germline V gene data show CDR1 as MNHEY and CDR2 as SMNVEV (reference sequence). The CDR3 runs to 11 residues. The CDR3: CASSLGYTQYF. The CDR3 DNA reads TGTGCCAGCAGTTTAGGATATACGCAGTATTTT.

This chain joins TRBV2 and TRBJ1-5; unclear D gene. The CDR3 covers 13 residues. Between the trimmed V and J ends, which lost 2 bases and 4 bases, there was a span of 6 bases. Per germline, CDR1 SNHLY and CDR2 FYNNEI. The CDR3 here is CASSETGNQPQHF. As DNA, the CDR3 is TGTGCCAGCAGTGAAACGGGGAATCAGCCCCAGCATTTT.